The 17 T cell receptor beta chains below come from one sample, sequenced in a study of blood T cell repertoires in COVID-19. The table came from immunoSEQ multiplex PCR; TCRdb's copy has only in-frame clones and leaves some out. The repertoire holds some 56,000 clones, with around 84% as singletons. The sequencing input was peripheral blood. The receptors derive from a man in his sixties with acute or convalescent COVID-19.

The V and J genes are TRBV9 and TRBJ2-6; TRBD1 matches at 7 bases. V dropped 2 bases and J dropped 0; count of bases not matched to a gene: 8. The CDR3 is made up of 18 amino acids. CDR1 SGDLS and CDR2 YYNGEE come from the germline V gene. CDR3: CASSVTRTGGSGANVLTF. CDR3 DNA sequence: TGTGCCAGCAGCGTGACCCGGACAGGCGGCTCTGGGGCCAACGTCCTGACTTTC.

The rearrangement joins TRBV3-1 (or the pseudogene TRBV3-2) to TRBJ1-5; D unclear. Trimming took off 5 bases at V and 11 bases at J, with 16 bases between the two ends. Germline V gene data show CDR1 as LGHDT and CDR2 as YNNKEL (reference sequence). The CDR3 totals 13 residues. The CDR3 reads CASSARDGRAQHF. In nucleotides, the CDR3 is TGTGCCAGCAGCGCCAGAGACGGGAGGGCCCAGCATTTT.

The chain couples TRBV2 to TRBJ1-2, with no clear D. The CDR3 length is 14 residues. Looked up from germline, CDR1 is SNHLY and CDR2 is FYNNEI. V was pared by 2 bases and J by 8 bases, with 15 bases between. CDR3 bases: TGTGCCAGCAGTGAAACGGACTTAACCGGGGGCTACACCTTC. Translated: CASSETDLTGGYTF.

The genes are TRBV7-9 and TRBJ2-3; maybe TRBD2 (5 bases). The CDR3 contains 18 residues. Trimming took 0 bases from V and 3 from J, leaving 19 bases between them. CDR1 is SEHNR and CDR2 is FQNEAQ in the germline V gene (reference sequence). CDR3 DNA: TGTGCCAGCAGCTTAGCAGGCGGGCTCCTAGTAGGTACAGATACGCAGTATTTT. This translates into CASSLAGGLLVGTDTQYF.

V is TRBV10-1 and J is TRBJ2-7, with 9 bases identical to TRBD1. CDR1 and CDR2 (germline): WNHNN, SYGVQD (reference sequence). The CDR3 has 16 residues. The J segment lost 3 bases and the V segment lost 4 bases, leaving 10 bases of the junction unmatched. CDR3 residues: CASSAAQGAGLYEQYF. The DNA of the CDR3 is TGCGCCAGCAGTGCGGCACAGGGGGCAGGACTCTACGAGCAGTACTTC.

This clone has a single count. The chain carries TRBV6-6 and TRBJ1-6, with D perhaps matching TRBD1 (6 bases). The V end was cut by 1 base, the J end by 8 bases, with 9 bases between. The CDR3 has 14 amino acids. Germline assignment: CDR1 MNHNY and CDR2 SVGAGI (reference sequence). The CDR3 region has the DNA TGTGCCAGCAGTTACTTCAGGGGTGATTCACCCCTCCACTTT. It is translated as CASSYFRGDSPLHF.

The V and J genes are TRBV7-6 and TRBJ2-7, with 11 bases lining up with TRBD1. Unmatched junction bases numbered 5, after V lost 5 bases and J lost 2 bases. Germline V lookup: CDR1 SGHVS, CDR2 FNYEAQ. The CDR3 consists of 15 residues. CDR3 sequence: CASSAPGQGAYEQYF. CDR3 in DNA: TGTGCCAGCAGCGCCCCGGGACAGGGGGCCTACGAGCAGTACTTC.

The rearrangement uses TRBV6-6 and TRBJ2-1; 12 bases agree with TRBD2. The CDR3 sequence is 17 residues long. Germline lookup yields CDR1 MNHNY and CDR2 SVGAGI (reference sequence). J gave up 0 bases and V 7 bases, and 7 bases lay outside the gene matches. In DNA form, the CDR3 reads TGTGCCAGCATTCGGACTAGCGGGGTCAGCTCCTACAATGAGCAGTTCTTC. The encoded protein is CASIRTSGVSSYNEQFF.

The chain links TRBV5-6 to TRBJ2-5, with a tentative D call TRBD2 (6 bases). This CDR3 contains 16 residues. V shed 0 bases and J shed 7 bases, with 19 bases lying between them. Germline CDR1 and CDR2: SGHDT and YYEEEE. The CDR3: CASSLVGTESGGTQYF. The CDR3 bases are TGTGCCAGCAGCTTGGTGGGCACGGAGTCCGGGGGGACCCAGTACTTC.

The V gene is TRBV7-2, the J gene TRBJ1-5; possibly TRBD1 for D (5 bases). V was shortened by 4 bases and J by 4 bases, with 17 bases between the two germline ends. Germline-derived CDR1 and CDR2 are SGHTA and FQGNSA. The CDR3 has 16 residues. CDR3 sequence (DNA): TGTGCCAGCAGCTCCTGGACTGGGGGGGGGAATCAGCCCCAGCATTTT. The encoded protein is CASSSWTGGGNQPQHF.

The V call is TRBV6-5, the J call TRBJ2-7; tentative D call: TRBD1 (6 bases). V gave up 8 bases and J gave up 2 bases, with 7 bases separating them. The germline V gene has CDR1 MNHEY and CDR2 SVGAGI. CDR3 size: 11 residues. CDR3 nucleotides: TGTGCCAGCGGGACACCCTACGAGCAGTACTTC. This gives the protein CASGTPYEQYF.

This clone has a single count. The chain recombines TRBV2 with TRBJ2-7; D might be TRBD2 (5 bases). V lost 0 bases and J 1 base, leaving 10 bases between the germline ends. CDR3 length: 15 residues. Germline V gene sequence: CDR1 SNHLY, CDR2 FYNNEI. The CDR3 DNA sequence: TGTGCCAGCAGTGAAGCGGGGTCGGGGTCCTACGAGCAGTACTTC. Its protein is CASSEAGSGSYEQYF.

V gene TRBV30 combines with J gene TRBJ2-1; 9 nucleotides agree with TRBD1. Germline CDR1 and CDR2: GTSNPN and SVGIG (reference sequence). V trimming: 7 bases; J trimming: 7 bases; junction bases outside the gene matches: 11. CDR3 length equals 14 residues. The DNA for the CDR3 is TGTGCCTTCCTCGGACAGGGGAAAAGGAATGAGCAGTTCTTC. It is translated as CAFLGQGKRNEQFF.

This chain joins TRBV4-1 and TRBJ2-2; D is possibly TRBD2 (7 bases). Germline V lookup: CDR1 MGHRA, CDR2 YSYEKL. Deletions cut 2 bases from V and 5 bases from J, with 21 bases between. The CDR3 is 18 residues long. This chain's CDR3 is CASSQRLEGGRRTGELFF. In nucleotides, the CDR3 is TGCGCCAGCAGCCAAAGATTGGAGGGGGGGCGCCGGACCGGGGAGCTGTTTTTT.

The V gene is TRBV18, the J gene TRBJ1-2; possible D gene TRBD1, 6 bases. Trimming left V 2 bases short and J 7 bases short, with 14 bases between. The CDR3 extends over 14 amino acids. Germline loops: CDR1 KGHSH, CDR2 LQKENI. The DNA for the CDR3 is TGTGCCAGCTCACCAGAGACAGGTAGAGGTGGCTACACCTTC. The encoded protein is CASSPETGRGGYTF.

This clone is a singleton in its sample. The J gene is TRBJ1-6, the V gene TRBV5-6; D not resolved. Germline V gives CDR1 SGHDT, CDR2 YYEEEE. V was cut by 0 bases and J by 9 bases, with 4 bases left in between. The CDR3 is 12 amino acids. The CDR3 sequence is CASSLDSSPLHF. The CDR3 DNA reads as TGTGCCAGCAGCTTGGACTCTTCACCCCTCCACTTT. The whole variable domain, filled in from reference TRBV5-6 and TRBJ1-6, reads DAGVTQSPTHLIKTRGQQVTLRCSPKSGHDTVSWYQQALGQGPQFIFQYYEEEERQRGNFPDRFSGHQFPNYSSELNVNALLLGDSALYLCASSLDSSPLHFGNGTRLTVT.

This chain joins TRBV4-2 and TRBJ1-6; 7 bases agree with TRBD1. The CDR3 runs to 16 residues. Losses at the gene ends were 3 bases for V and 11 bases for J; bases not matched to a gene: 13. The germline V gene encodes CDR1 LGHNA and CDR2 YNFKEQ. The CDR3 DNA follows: TGTGCCAGCAGCCACCCACCTGGGGCAGGGGGGACACCCCTCCACTTT. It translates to CASSHPPGAGGTPLHF.